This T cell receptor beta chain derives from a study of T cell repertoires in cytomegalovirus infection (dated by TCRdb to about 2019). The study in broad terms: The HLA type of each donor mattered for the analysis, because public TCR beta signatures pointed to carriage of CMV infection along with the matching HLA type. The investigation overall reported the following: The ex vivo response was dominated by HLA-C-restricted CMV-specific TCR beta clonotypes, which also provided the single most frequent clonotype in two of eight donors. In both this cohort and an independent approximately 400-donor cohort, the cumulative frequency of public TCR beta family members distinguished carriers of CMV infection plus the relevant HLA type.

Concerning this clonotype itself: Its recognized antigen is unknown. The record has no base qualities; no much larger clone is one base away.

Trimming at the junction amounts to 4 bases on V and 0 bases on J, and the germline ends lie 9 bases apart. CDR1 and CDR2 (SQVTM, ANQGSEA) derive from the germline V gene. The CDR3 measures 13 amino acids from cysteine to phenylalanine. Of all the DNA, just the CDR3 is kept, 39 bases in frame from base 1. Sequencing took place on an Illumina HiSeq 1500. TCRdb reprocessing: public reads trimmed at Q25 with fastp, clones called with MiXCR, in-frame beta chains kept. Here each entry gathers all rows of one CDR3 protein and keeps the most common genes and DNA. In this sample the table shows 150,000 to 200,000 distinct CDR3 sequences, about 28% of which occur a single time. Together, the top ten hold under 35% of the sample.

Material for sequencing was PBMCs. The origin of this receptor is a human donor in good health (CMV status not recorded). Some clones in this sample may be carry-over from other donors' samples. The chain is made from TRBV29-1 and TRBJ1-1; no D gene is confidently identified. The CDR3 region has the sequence CSVGVTVNTEAFF. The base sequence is TGCAGCGTTGGAGTAACGGTGAACACTGAAGCTTTCTTT.